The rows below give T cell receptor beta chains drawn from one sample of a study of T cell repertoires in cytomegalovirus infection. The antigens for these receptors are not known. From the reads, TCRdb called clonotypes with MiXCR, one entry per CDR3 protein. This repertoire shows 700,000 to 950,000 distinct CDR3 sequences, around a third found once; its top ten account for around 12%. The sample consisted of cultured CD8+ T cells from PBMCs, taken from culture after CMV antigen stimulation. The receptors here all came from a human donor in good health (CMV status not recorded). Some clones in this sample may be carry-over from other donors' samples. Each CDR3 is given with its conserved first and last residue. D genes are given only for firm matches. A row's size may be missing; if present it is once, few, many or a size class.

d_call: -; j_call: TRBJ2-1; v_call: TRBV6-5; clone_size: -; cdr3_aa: CASSYRAGEQFF; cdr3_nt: TGTGCCAGCAGTTACCGGGCGGGTGAGCAGTTCTTC
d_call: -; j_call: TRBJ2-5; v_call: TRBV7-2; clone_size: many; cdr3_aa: CASSLNGRQETQYF; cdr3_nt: TGTGCCAGCAGCTTAAATGGACGCCAAGAGACCCAGTACTTC
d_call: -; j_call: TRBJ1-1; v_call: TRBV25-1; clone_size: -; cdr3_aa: CASSGFGQDLTNTEAFF; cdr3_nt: TGTGCCAGCAGTGGCTTTGGGCAGGACCTCACAAACACTGAAGCTTTCTTT
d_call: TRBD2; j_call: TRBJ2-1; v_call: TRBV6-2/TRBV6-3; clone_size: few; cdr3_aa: CASTSLRLAGVTYNEQFF; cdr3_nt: TGTGCCAGCACTTCCCTTCGTCTAGCGGGGGTCACCTACAATGAGCAGTTCTTC
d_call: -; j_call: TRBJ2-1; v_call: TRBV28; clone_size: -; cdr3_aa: CASSLRDWHEQFF; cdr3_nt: TGTGCCAGCAGTTTGCGGGACTGGCATGAGCAGTTCTTC
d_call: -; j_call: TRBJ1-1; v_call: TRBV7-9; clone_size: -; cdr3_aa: CASSKRQAVEAFF; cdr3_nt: TGTGCCAGCAGCAAACGACAAGCAGTCGAAGCTTTCTTT
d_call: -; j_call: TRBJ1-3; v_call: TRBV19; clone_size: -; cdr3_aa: CASSIGSISGNTIYF; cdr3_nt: TGTGCCAGTAGTATTGGCAGCATCTCTGGAAACACCATATATTTT
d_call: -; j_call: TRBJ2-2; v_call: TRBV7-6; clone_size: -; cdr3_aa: CASSPGIPGELFF; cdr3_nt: TGTGCCAGCAGCCCCGGAATCCCCGGGGAGCTGTTTTTT
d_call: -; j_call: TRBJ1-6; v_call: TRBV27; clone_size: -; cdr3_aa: CASRGPNSYNSPLHF; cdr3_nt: TGTGCCAGCAGGGGTCCCAACTCCTATAATTCACCCCTCCACTTT
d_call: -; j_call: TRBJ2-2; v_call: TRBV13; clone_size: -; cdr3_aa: CASSLVLTGTGELFF; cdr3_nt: TGTGCCAGCAGCTTAGTCCTTACCGGCACCGGGGAGCTGTTTTTT
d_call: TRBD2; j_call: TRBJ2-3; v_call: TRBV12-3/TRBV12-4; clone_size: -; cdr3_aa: CASAGGLPSTDTQYF; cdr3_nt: TGTGCCAGCGCCGGGGGACTACCTAGCACAGATACGCAGTATTTT
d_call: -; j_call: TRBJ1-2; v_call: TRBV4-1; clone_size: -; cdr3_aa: CASSQVWVRGPAYVGYTF; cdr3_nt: TGCGCCAGCAGCCAAGTTTGGGTCCGGGGACCGGCCTATGTCGGCTACACCTTC
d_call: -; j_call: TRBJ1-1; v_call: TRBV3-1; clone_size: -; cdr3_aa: CASSRRPPLTGLNTEAFF; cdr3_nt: TGTGCCAGCAGCCGGAGACCCCCCCTGACAGGATTGAACACTGAAGCTTTCTTT
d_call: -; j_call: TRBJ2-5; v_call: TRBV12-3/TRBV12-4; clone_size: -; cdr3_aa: CVSGLAPVLKTQYF; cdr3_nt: TGTGTCAGCGGCCTAGCCCCAGTCTTGAAGACCCAGTACTTC
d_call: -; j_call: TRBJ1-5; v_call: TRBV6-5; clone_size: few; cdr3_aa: CASSYGNSLALHF; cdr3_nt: TGTGCCAGCAGTTACGGTAACAGCTTGGCATTGCATTTT
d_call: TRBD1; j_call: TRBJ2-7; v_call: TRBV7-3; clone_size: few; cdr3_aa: CASTTSRWGQQEQYF; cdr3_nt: TGTGCCAGCACCACCTCGAGGTGGGGACAGCAGGAGCAGTACTTC
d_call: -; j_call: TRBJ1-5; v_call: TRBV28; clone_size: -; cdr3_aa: CANSLWSRGSGNQPQHF; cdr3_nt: TGTGCCAACAGTTTATGGTCCCGAGGGAGTGGCAATCAGCCCCAGCATTTT
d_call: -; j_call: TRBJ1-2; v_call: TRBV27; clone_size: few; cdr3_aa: CASSLSEGAGFYGYTF; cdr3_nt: TGTGCCAGCAGTTTATCGGAAGGGGCCGGTTTCTATGGCTACACCTTC